This TCR beta chain emerged from a study of T cells in Graves' hyperthyroidism and ophthalmopathy. Overall study findings and caveats: Blood shared most expanded thyroid clonotypes above 0.001.

With 4 bases clipped from V and 4 bases from J, the junction kept 9 bases outside the gene matches. CDR3 length equals 15 residues. Germline V lookup: CDR1 SGHNT, CDR2 YYREEE (reference sequence). Many counts were recorded for this clonotype. The antigen is unknown. TCR beta CDR3 region amplification was performed from RNA transcripts. TCR CDR3 underwent first-round RT-PCR with the HTBI primer set. TCRdb passed the multiplex PCR reads through MiXCR, listing each CDR3 protein once. The sample has around 350,000 distinct CDR3 sequences; around 15% are singletons. Sequencing was carried out using blood. The receptor comes from an older woman with Graves' ophthalmopathy. This chain links TRBV5-4 with TRBJ2-7; TRBD2 agrees at 9 bases. The CDR3 DNA is TGTGCCAGCAGCCCAGATAGCGGGAGAGCGTACGAGCAGTACTTC. Protein sequence: CASSPDSGRAYEQYF.